This T cell receptor beta chain was captured in a study of blood T cell repertoires in COVID-19. Original processing notes: Amplification of reference gene primers provided the estimated nucleated cell counts. Profiled with immunoSEQ multiplex PCR; TCRdb holds only in-frame clones, not every one. V, J and clone size reflect that table, while D and trimming were determined from the DNA. This repertoire shows around 140,000 clones, about nine tenths found once; its top ten account for about an eighth. CDR1 is MNHEY, CDR2 SVGAGI, per germline. The ends were cut back, 2 bases at V and 3 bases at J, with 10 bases in the middle. The CDR3 has 14 amino acids. This clone occurred once.

Specimen: peripheral blood. The TCR originated in a woman in her 70s with COVID-19, enrolled during active disease. The rearrangement uses TRBV6-5 and TRBJ1-1; D gene unclear. The CDR3 DNA reads as TGTGCCAGCAGTTACACGGGGAGTTACACTGAAGCTTTCTTT. It codes for CASSYTGSYTEAFF.